This T cell receptor (beta chain) was sequenced during a study of control samples from healthy donors and cancer patients. TCRdb's copy holds only in-frame clones and misses some; the assay was immunoSEQ multiplex PCR. The sample lists 65,000 to 95,000 clones; approximately 87% were seen once. The junction had 13 bases not matched to a gene; V was cut back by 4 bases and J by 5 bases. This CDR3 is built from 16 residues. CDR1 and CDR2 (germline): SGHRS, YFSETQ. Sequencing input: blood. V is TRBV5-1 and J is TRBJ2-7; 9 positions match TRBD1. The source is a man between 50 and 59 years old in good health. CDR3: CASSQNPGTGRDEQYF. For the CDR3, the DNA is TGCGCCAGCAGCCAAAATCCCGGGACAGGGAGGGACGAGCAGTACTTC.